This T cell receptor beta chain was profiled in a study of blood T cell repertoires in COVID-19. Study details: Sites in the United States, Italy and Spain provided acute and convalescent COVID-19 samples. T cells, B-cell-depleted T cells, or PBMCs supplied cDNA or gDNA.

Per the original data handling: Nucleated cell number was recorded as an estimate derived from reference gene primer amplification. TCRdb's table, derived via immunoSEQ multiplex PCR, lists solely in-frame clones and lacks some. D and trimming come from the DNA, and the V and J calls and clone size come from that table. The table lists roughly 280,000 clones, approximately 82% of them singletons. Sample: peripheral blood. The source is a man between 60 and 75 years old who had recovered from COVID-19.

DNA for the CDR3: TGTGCCAGCAGGACGGGAGGGGCTAAAAACTATGGCTACACCTTC. Protein: CASRTGGAKNYGYTF. This sequence joins TRBV6-5 and TRBJ1-2, with a possible D match to TRBD1 (5 bases). This CDR3 is built from 15 residues. Trimming pared 6 bases from V and 2 bases from J, leaving 16 bases between. CDR1 is MNHEY, CDR2 SVGAGI, per germline.